This TCR beta chain is from a study of blood T cell repertoires in COVID-19 (dated by TCRdb to 2019 to 2021). Background for the entire study: Samples covering the acute and convalescent phases of COVID-19 were provided by collaborators in the United States, Italy and Spain. The dataset comprised deeply sampled blood TCRbeta repertoires from subjects exposed to, actively infected with, or recovered from COVID-19. The prospective study material was composed of cDNA or gDNA derived from T cells, B-cell-depleted T cells, or PBMCs. The repertoires were released in a freely available public database meant as a resource for research on the immune response to SARS-CoV-2. The samples were drawn from the first 160 participants of the ongoing ImmuneRACE study and from 950 to 1,500 subjects provided by 6 global collaborators. A de-identified subject ID, COVID-19 status, age in years and sex were almost always included in the sample metadata. HLA class I and class II types, where available, came from metadata supplied by the sample provider rather than from assay-based typing.

Another Seattle source contributed samples from volunteer blood donors who had recovered from COVID-19. Collaborating institutions collected whole blood in K2EDTA tubes following their own protocols. For TCRbeta analysis, collaborators shipped samples in one of three forms: frozen whole blood, isolated PBMCs, or DNA extracted from either of those sample types. About this clone itself: The specificity of this receptor is unknown. No per-base quality is available; no much larger clone lies one base away.

TCRbeta CDR3 regions were amplified from genomic DNA using the immunoSEQ Assay, a bias-controlled multiplex PCR. The source study handled its data this way. The number of nucleated cells in each sample was estimated by amplification of reference gene primers within the assay. To quantify the absolute abundance of each unique TCRbeta CDR3 rearrangement, sequence reads were collapsed and filtered. For each sample, productive Simpson clonality was calculated as the square root of Simpson's diversity index across productive rearrangements. TCRdb re-hosts the immuneACCESS table, in-frame sequences only. Its copies lack some clones; in the studies checked, an unresolved V gene accounts for under half of them, and the cause for the rest is not known. The DNA was the basis for D and trimming; V, J and clone size are from that table. The sample has about 240,000 clones on record, over 80% of them singletons. More than 1.5% of the sample rests with the top ten.

General study outcomes and caveats: How much clinical and demographic metadata was included differed by source and by participant, and the metadata was provided uncurated.

Sequenced: peripheral blood. The receptor was isolated from a man aged 30 to 45 who had recovered from COVID-19.

The DNA is as follows: TGTGCCAGCAGCTTAAGGGGAAATTCACCCCTCCACTTT. It specifies CASSLRGNSPLHF. The chain joins TRBV3-1 (or the pseudogene TRBV3-2) to TRBJ1-6, and possibly TRBD1, on 5 matching bases. V was cut back by 5 bases and J by 7 bases, leaving a gap of 9 bases between them. Taken from the germline V gene (reference sequence), the CDR1 and CDR2 loops are LGHDT and YNNKEL. Including cysteine and phenylalanine, the CDR3 has 13 amino acids. CDR3 DNA only is kept here, 39 bases in frame from base 1.